One and the same sample provided the 24 T cell receptor beta chains below, sequenced in a study of blood T cell repertoires in COVID-19. Sequenced by immunoSEQ multiplex PCR; TCRdb stores in-frame clones only, minus some. There are approximately 260,000 clones in the sample; more than 65% occur only once, and 3.4% lies in the top ten. Sequenced material: PBMCs or T cells enriched from blood (not recorded which). The receptors come from a man aged 50-59 years who had recovered from COVID-19.

This rearrangement joins TRBV14 to TRBJ2-5; TRBD2 is a possible D gene (5 bases). CDR1 SGHDN and CDR2 FVKESK come from the germline V gene. The CDR3 is made up of 16 amino acids. V shed 5 bases and J shed 0 bases, with 16 bases lying between them. The CDR3 here is CASSSPPTGYQETQYF. CDR3 nucleotide sequence: TGTGCCAGCAGCTCCCCCCCAACGGGGTACCAAGAGACCCAGTACTTC.

This clone was seen a handful of times. The chain employs TRBV3-1 (or the pseudogene TRBV3-2) and TRBJ1-1; TRBD1 matches 9 bases. CDR1 is LGHDT and CDR2 is YNNKEL in the germline V gene (reference sequence). Germline trimming cut 0 bases from V and 3 bases from J; bases unmatched to any gene: 5. The CDR3 is 16 amino acids. In DNA, the CDR3 is TGTGCCAGCAGCCAAGATGGTAGGGACAGGGACACTGAAGCTTTCTTT. Translation gives CASSQDGRDRDTEAFF.

CDR3 coding DNA: TGTGCCAGCAGCTTGGACCGGACAGGGGACCTCTACGAGCAGTACTTC. Protein sequence: CASSLDRTGDLYEQYF. This sequence joins TRBV5-4 and TRBJ2-7, with 9 bases that match TRBD1. V shed 0 bases, J shed 3 bases, and the junction held 7 bases outside the gene matches. There are 16 residues in the CDR3. Looked up from germline, CDR1 is SGHNT and CDR2 is YYREEE (reference sequence).

The chain recombines TRBV4-1 with TRBJ2-1; 8 bases fit TRBD1. The germline V gene has CDR1 MGHRA and CDR2 YSYEKL. The CDR3 runs to 20 residues. Trimming at V came to 0 bases and at J to 6 bases, leaving 19 bases not matched to a gene. CDR3: CASSQDSVGAGTGPSNEQFF. Here the CDR3 DNA reads TGCGCCAGCAGCCAAGATTCCGTCGGCGCCGGGACAGGCCCCTCCAATGAGCAGTTCTTC.

As regards this clone: Other DNA sequences within the sample encode an identical CDR3. The chain has TRBV9 and TRBJ1-1; D unclear. The germline V gene encodes CDR1 SGDLS and CDR2 YYNGEE. This CDR3 is built from 13 residues. V shed 3 bases and J shed 7 bases, with 13 bases lying between them. CDR3: CASSAGWTSEAFF. The CDR3 DNA reads TGTGCCAGCAGCGCGGGGTGGACCAGTGAAGCTTTCTTT. The whole variable domain, remainder taken from reference TRBV9 and TRBJ1-1, is DSGVTQTPKHLITATGQRVTLRCSPRSGDLSVYWYQQSLDQGLQFLIQYYNGEERAKGNILERFSAQQFPDLHSELNLSSLELGDSALYFCASSAGWTSEAFFGQGTRLTVV.

CDR3 in amino acids: CASSVRDYAYEQYF. Here the CDR3 DNA reads TGTGCCAGCAGCGTTAGGGACTACGCCTACGAGCAGTACTTC. The V and J genes are TRBV9 and TRBJ2-7; 7 bases align to TRBD2. The CDR3 covers 14 residues. Germline V gene sequence: CDR1 SGDLS, CDR2 YYNGEE. Trimming took 2 bases from V and 2 from J; bases not matched to a gene: 4.

The chain carries TRBV7-8 and TRBJ2-5; a possible D gene is TRBD2 (7 bases). The V end lost 4 bases, the J end lost 7 bases, and 19 bases lay between the germline ends. Per germline, CDR1 SGHVS and CDR2 FQNEAQ. This CDR3 region has 15 residues. The CDR3 spells CASSSLSGGGGTQYF. CDR3 nucleotides: TGTGCCAGCAGCTCCCTTAGCGGAGGGGGGGGGACCCAGTACTTC.

The rearrangement joins TRBV7-9 to TRBJ2-7; 7 bases map to TRBD2. Per germline, CDR1 SEHNR and CDR2 FQNEAQ (reference sequence). The CDR3 is 15 residues long. Trimming took 5 bases from V and 0 from J; bases not matched to a gene: 7. The chain's CDR3 is CASSLIGTTSYEQYF. The CDR3 DNA reads TGTGCCAGCAGCCTGATCGGGACTACCTCCTACGAGCAGTACTTC.

The chain recombines TRBV7-2 with TRBJ2-7, with 8 bases identical to TRBD2. J gave up 3 bases and V 4 bases, and 11 bases lay outside the gene matches. This CDR3 spans 16 amino acids. CDR1 is SGHTA, CDR2 FQGNSA, per germline. CDR3 sequence reads: CASSSPSGGGGYEQYF. The CDR3 bases are TGTGCCAGCAGCTCCCCATCGGGAGGGGGGGGCTACGAGCAGTACTTC.

V and J are TRBV3-1 (or the pseudogene TRBV3-2) and TRBJ2-1, with D possibly matching TRBD2 (6 bases). Germline V gene lookup returns CDR1 LGHDT and CDR2 YNNKEL (reference sequence). The CDR3 is 14 amino acids. V lost 1 base, J lost 8 bases, and 12 bases lay in between. The CDR3 DNA reads TGTGCCAGCAGCCAAGGTTACGCGGGGTATGAGCAGTTCTTC. This translates into CASSQGYAGYEQFF.

This chain joins TRBV18 and TRBJ1-1, with 8 bases fitting TRBD1. CDR3 size: 15 residues. With V trimmed by 6 bases and J by 1 base, 7 bases remained unmatched. Germline CDR1 reads KGHSH; CDR2 reads LQKENI. The CDR3 is CASSGQGAGNTEAFF. CDR3 nucleotides: TGTGCCAGCTCCGGGCAGGGGGCTGGGAACACTGAAGCTTTCTTT.

The chain carries TRBV10-1 and TRBJ2-2; no reliable D call. This CDR3 spans 15 amino acids. Germline loops: CDR1 WNHNN, CDR2 SYGVQD (reference sequence). The V end was cut by 3 bases, the J end by 3 bases, with 11 bases between. The CDR3 loop is CASSEADFYTGELFF. The CDR3, as DNA: TGCGCCAGCAGTGAAGCAGACTTCTACACCGGGGAGCTGTTTTTT.

The J gene is TRBJ1-2, the V gene TRBV15, with D hard to call. Germline-derived CDR1 and CDR2 are LNHNV and YYDKDF (reference sequence). The CDR3 totals 15 residues. Trimming left V 0 bases short and J 3 bases short, with 11 bases between. The DNA for the CDR3 is TGTGCCACCAGCAGAGATCCTTGGGCAGACTATGGCTACACCTTC. Translated: CATSRDPWADYGYTF.

The V gene is TRBV20-1, the J gene TRBJ1-1, with TRBD1 identical over 7 bases. Germline CDR1 is DFQATT and CDR2 is SNEGSKA (reference sequence). V lost 3 bases, J lost 5 bases, and 15 bases stayed unmatched. The CDR3 covers 16 residues. CDR3 bases: TGCAGTGCTAGTTCTGGGCAGCCACAGGGGAAGACTGAAGCTTTCTTT. As protein: CSASSGQPQGKTEAFF.

The chain recombines TRBV19 with TRBJ2-7, with D possibly matching TRBD2 (6 bases). The CDR3 covers 18 residues. CDR1 is LNHDA and CDR2 is SQIVND in the germline V gene (reference sequence). The V end was cut by 3 bases, the J end by 1 base, with 22 bases between. CDR3: CASSIRPLEGRNSYEQYF. CDR3 coding DNA: TGTGCCAGTAGTATTCGGCCGTTGGAGGGGCGCAATTCCTACGAGCAGTACTTC.

V usage is TRBV5-4 and J usage is TRBJ2-1, with D maybe TRBD2 (6 bases). Per germline, CDR1 SGHNT and CDR2 YYREEE (reference sequence). This CDR3 comprises 14 residues. V was cut by 5 bases and J by 6 bases, with 15 bases left in between. The CDR3 loop is CASSGGSSVNEQFF. The CDR3 coding sequence is TGTGCCAGCAGTGGAGGGTCAAGTGTCAATGAGCAGTTCTTC.

In regard to this clone: A clone one base away is much larger, so this may be a read error. The chain recombines TRBV5-6 with TRBJ1-2; possible D gene TRBD1, 6 bases. This CDR3 spans 15 amino acids. Germline V gene data show CDR1 as SGHDT and CDR2 as YYEEEE. CDR3 protein: CATSPRGGRNYGYTF. CDR3 sequence (DNA): TGTGCCACCAGCCCGAGGGGGGGGCGGAACTATGGCTACACCTTC.

The V gene is TRBV5-1, the J gene TRBJ2-1, with 8 bases fitting TRBD2. The V gene end was trimmed by 3 bases and the J gene end by 1 base; junction bases not matched to a gene: 3. The V gene's germline CDR1 is SGHRS and CDR2 YFSETQ. There are 15 residues in the CDR3. The CDR3 DNA reads as TGCGCCAGCAGCTCACTAGCGGATTCCTACAATGAGCAGTTCTTC. Encoded protein: CASSSLADSYNEQFF.

The gene calls are TRBV19 and TRBJ1-5; 9 positions match TRBD1. CDR3 length: 12 amino acids. The J segment lost 11 bases and the V segment lost 11 bases, leaving 10 bases of the junction unmatched. Germline CDR1 LNHDA, CDR2 SQIVND (reference sequence). CDR3 protein: CAGGTGRVAQHF. The CDR3 DNA sequence: TGTGCCGGGGGGACAGGGCGGGTGGCCCAGCATTTT.

This chain uses TRBV9 with TRBJ2-7; D not resolved. Trimming took 2 bases from V and 3 from J, leaving 12 bases between them. The CDR3 totals 14 residues. Germline lookup yields CDR1 SGDLS and CDR2 YYNGEE. The CDR3 DNA reads as TGTGCCAGCAGCGTTTCCTCTACTGGCTACGAGCAGTACTTC. It specifies CASSVSSTGYEQYF.

The chain uses TRBV5-1 and TRBJ1-6; 8 nucleotides match TRBD1. Per germline, CDR1 SGHRS and CDR2 YFSETQ. The CDR3 runs to 16 residues. Germline trimming cut 7 bases from V and 10 bases from J; bases unmatched to any gene: 16. CDR3 amino acids: CASGTDNGQGKSPLHF. The CDR3 DNA reads as TGCGCCAGCGGCACTGATAACGGACAGGGAAAATCACCCCTCCACTTT.

The CDR3 region is CASKGRGMNTEAFF. The CDR3 bases are TGTGCCAGCAAAGGCAGGGGCATGAACACTGAAGCTTTCTTT. The genes are TRBV2 and TRBJ1-1; tentative D call: TRBD1 (6 bases). The CDR3 runs 14 residues. From germline, CDR1 is SNHLY and CDR2 FYNNEI. V was shortened by 7 bases and J by 0 bases, with 12 bases between the two germline ends.

The chain is built from TRBV18 and TRBJ2-3; TRBD1 is a possible D gene (6 bases). The CDR3 loop spans 15 amino acids. Trimming left V 2 bases short and J 4 bases short, with 13 bases between. The germline gives CDR1 KGHSH, CDR2 LQKENI. The CDR3 DNA sequence: TGTGCCAGCTCACCAACGGCAGGGGTGTCAGATACGCAGTATTTT. Protein product: CASSPTAGVSDTQYF. The full variable domain, its missing parts supplied by reference TRBV18 and TRBJ2-3, is NAGVMQNPRHLVRRRGQEARLRCSPMKGHSHVYWYRQLPEEGLKFMVYLQKENIIDESGMPKERFSAEFPKEGPSILRIQQVVRGDSAAYFCASSPTAGVSDTQYFGPGTRLTVL.

The chain has TRBV6-5 and TRBJ1-4; 8 nucleotides align to TRBD1. V lost 6 bases, J lost 5 bases, and 5 bases stayed unmatched. CDR3 length: 14 residues. CDR1 MNHEY and CDR2 SVGAGI come from the germline V gene. The CDR3 loop reads CASRLGQANEKLFF. CDR3 in DNA: TGTGCCAGCAGGCTGGGACAGGCAAATGAAAAACTGTTTTTT.